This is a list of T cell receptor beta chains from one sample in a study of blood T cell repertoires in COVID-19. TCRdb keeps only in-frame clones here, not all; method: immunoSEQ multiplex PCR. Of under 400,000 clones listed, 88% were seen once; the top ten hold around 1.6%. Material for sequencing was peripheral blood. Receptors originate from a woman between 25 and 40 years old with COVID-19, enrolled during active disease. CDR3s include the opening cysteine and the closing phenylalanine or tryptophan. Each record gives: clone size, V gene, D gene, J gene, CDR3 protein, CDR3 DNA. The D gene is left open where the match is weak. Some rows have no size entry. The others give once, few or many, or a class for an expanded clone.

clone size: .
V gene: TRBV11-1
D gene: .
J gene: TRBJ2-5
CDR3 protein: CASRLRQKETQYF
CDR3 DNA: TGTGCCAGCAGATTAAGACAGAAAGAGACCCAGTACTTC

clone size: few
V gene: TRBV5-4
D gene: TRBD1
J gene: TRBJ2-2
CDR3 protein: CASSRDSANTGELFF
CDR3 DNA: TGTGCCAGCAGCCGGGACAGTGCGAACACCGGGGAGCTGTTTTTT

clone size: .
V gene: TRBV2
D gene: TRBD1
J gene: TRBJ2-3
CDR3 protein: CATAGQGASDTQYF
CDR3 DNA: TGTGCCACCGCGGGCCAGGGGGCCTCAGATACGCAGTATTTT

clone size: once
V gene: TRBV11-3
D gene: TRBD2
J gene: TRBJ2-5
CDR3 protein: CASSLWASGGASVETQYF
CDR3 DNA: TGTGCCAGCAGCTTATGGGCTAGCGGGGGGGCGTCGGTAGAGACCCAGTACTTC

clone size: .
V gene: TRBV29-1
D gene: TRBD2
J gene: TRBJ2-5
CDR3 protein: CSVETGGLETQYF
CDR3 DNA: TGCAGCGTTGAAACGGGGGGGCTGGAGACCCAGTACTTC

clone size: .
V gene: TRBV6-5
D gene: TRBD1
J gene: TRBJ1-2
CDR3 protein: CASSDRGQNYGYTF
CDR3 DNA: TGTGCCAGCAGCGACAGGGGGCAAAACTATGGCTACACCTTC

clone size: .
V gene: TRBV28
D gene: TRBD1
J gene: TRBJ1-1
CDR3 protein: CASSPTGQGIGNTEAFF
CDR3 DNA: TGTGCCAGCAGTCCAACGGGACAGGGGATAGGGAATACTGAAGCTTTCTTT

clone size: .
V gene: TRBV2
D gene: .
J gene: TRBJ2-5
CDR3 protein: CASKQQETQYF
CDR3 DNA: TGTGCCAGCAAACAGCAAGAGACCCAGTACTTC

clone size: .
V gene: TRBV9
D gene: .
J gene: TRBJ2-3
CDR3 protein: CASSVALGPRTDTQYF
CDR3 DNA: TGTGCCAGCAGCGTAGCTTTGGGGCCCCGCACAGATACGCAGTATTTT

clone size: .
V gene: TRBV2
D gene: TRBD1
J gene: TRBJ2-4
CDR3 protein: CASSQTRTGSKNIQYF
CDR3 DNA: TGTGCCAGCAGTCAAACCCGGACAGGATCCAAAAACATTCAGTACTTC

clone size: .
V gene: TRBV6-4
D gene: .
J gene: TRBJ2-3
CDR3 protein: CASSDNVLTRTQYF
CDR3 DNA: TGTGCCAGCAGTGACAACGTCCTAACTAGGACGCAGTATTTT

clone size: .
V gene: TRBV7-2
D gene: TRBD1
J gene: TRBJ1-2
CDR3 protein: CASSDYGTGGLGYTF
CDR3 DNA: TGTGCCAGCAGCGACTACGGGACAGGGGGTCTTGGCTACACCTTC

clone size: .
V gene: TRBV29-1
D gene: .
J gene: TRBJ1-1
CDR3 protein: CSVVVREAFF
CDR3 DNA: TGCAGCGTCGTGGTCAGGGAAGCTTTCTTT

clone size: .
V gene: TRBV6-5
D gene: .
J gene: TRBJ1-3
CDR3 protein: CASTRASGNTIYF
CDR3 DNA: TGTGCCAGCACCAGGGCCTCTGGAAACACCATATATTTT

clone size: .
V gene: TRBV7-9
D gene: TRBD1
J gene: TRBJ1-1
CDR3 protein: CASSPQGAQAEAFF
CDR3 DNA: TGTGCCAGCAGCCCTCAGGGGGCGCAGGCTGAAGCTTTCTTT

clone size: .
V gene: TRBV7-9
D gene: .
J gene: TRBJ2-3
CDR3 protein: CASSKGDTQYF
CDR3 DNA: TGTGCCAGCAGCAAGGGGGATACGCAGTATTTT

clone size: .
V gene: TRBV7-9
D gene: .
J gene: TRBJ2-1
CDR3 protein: CASHRGASNEQFF
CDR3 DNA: TGTGCCAGCCACCGCGGGGCTTCGAATGAGCAGTTCTTC

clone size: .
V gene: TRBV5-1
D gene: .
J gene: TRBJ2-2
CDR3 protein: CASSLGQISGELFF
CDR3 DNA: TGCGCCAGCAGCTTGGGTCAAATCAGCGGGGAGCTGTTTTTT

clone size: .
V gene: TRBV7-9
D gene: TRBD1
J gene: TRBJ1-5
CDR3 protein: CASSLGQGQPQHF
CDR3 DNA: TGTGCCAGCAGCTTGGGACAGGGACAGCCCCAGCATTTT

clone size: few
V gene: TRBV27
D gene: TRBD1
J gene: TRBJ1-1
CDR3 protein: CASSLRPGTVIVNTEAFF
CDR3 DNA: TGTGCCAGCAGTTTACGCCCGGGGACAGTCATCGTGAACACTGAAGCTTTCTTT

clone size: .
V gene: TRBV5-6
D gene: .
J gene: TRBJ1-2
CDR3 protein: CASSLSSLQGNYGYTF
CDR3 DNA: TGTGCCAGCAGCTTGTCTTCACTTCAGGGTAACTATGGCTACACCTTC

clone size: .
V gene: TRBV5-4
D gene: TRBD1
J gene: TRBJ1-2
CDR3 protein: CASSRDRWTYGYTF
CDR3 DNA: TGTGCCAGCAGCCGGGACAGATGGACCTATGGCTACACCTTC

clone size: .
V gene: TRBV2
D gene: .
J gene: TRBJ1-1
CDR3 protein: CASSEALRTDINTEAFF
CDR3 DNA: TGTGCCAGCAGTGAAGCGCTTCGGACAGATATTAACACTGAAGCTTTCTTT

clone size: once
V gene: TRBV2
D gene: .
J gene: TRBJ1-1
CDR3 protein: CASSVGDNTEAFF
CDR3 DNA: TGTGCCAGCAGTGTTGGAGATAACACTGAAGCTTTCTTT

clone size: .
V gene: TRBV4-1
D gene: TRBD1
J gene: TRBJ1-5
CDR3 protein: CASSQSDRGYQPQHF
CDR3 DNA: TGCGCCAGCAGCCAATCGGACAGGGGTTATCAGCCCCAGCATTTT

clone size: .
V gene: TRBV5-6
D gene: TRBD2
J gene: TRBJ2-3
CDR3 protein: CASSTGTRAAQYF
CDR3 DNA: TGTGCCAGCAGCACCGGGACTAGGGCGGCGCAGTATTTT

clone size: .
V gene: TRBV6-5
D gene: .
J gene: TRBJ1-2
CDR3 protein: CASKNRADLGYTF
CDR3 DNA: TGTGCCTCCAAGAACAGGGCCGACCTTGGCTACACCTTC

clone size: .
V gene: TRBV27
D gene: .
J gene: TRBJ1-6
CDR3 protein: CASSTRDVYNSPLHF
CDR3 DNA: TGTGCCAGCAGTACCCGGGATGTCTATAATTCACCCCTCCACTTT

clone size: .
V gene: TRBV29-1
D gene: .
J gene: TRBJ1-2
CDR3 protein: CSVEDSGADTF
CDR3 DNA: TGCAGCGTTGAAGACAGTGGGGCTGACACCTTC

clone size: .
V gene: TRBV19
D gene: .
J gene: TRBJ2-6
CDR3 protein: CASRGGAPSGANVLTF
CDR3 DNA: TGTGCCAGTAGAGGAGGGGCACCCTCTGGGGCCAACGTCCTGACTTTC

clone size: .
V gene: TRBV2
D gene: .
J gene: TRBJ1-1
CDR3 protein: CASSEATNRVAGAFF
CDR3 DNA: TGTGCCAGCAGTGAAGCCACTAACAGGGTAGCGGGAGCTTTCTTT

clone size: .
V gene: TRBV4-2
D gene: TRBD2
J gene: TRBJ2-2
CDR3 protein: CARRHVGRGGGTGELFF
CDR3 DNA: TGTGCCCGCCGCCACGTCGGGCGGGGGGGAGGCACCGGGGAGCTGTTTTTT

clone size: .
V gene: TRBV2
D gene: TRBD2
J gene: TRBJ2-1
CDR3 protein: CASRLAGGRNNEQFF
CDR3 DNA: TGTGCCAGCAGATTAGCGGGGGGGAGGAACAATGAGCAGTTCTTC

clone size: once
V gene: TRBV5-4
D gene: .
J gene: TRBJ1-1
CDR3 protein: CASSLSSNTEAFF
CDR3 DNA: TGTGCCAGCAGCTTGAGCTCGAACACTGAAGCTTTCTTT

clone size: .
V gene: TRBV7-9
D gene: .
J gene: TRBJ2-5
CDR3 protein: CASSYTGSQETQYF
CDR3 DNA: TGTGCCAGCAGCTACACAGGGTCCCAAGAGACCCAGTACTTC

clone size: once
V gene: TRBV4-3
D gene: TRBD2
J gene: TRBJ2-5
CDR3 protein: CASSPTGTSGGETQYF
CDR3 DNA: TGCGCCAGCAGCCCAACCGGGACTAGCGGGGGGGAGACCCAGTACTTC

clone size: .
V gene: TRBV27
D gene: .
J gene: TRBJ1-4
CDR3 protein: CASSPLGVGAYGNEKLFF
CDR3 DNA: TGTGCCAGCAGTCCTCTTGGTGTGGGGGCCTATGGTAATGAAAAACTGTTTTTT

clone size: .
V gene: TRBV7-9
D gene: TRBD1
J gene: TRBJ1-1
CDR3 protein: CASSTAGTGGSTEAFF
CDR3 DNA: TGTGCCAGCAGCACAGCCGGGACAGGGGGCAGTACTGAAGCTTTCTTT

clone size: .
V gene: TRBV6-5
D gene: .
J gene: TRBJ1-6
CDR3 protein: CASSPGFWNSPLHF
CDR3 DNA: TGTGCCAGCAGTCCAGGGTTTTGGAATTCACCCCTCCACTTT

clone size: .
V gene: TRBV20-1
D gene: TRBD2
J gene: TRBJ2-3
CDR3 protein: CSASLAGGLADTQYF
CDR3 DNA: TGCAGTGCTAGTTTAGCGGGGGGACTAGCAGATACGCAGTATTTT

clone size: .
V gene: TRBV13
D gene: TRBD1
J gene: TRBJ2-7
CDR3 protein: CASSLGTGDEQYF
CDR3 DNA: TGTGCCAGCAGCTTAGGGACAGGGGACGAGCAGTACTTC

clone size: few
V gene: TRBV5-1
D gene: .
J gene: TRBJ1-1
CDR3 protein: CASSTSNTEAFF
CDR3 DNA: TGCGCCAGCAGCACATCGAACACTGAAGCTTTCTTT

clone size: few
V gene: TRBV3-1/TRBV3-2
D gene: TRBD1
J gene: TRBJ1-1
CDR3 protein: CASSQDLGTGITEAFF
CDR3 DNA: TGTGCCAGCAGCCAAGATTTAGGGACAGGGATAACTGAAGCTTTCTTT

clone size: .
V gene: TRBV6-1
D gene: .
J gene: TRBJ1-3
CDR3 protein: CASSEAPVTISGNTIYF
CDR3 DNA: TGTGCCAGCAGTGAAGCACCAGTGACAATCTCTGGAAACACCATATATTTT

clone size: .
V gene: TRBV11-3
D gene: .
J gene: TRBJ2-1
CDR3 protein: CASSLANTRSYNEQFF
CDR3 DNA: TGTGCCAGCAGCTTGGCCAACACCCGCTCCTACAATGAGCAGTTCTTC

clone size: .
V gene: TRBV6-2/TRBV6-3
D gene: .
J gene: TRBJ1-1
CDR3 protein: CASSYSVGTEAFF
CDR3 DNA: TGTGCCAGCAGTTACAGTGTCGGCACTGAAGCTTTCTTT

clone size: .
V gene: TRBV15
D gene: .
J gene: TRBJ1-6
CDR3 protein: CATSRDLRNSPLHF
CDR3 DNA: TGTGCCACCAGCAGAGATTTGAGAAATTCACCCCTCCACTTT

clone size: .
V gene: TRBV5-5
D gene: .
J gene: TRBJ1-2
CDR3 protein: CASSLTAGYTF
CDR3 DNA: TGTGCCAGCAGCCTAACTGCTGGCTACACCTTC

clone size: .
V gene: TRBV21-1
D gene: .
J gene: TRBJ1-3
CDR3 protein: CASSPRRCETKSSGNTIYF
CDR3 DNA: TGTGCCAGCAGCCCGCGTCGGTGTGAGACTAAGAGCTCTGGAAACACCATATATTTT

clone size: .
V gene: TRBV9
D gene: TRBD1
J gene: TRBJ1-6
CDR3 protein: CASSGLQGAESPLHF
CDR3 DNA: TGTGCCAGCAGCGGCTTACAGGGGGCTGAGTCACCCCTCCACTTT

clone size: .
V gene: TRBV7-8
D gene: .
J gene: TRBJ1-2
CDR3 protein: CASSLGDSRMNYGYTF
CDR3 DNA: TGTGCCAGCAGCTTGGGAGATTCACGGATGAACTATGGCTACACCTTC

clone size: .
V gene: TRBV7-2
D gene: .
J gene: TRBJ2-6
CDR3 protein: CASSRDRGGGANVLTF
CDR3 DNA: TGTGCCAGCAGCAGAGACCGAGGAGGAGGGGCCAACGTCCTGACTTTC

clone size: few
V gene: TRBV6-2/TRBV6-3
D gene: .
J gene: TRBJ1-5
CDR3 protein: CASSYSIVLRENQPQHF
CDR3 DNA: TGTGCCAGCAGTTACTCTATCGTCTTGAGAGAGAATCAGCCCCAGCATTTT